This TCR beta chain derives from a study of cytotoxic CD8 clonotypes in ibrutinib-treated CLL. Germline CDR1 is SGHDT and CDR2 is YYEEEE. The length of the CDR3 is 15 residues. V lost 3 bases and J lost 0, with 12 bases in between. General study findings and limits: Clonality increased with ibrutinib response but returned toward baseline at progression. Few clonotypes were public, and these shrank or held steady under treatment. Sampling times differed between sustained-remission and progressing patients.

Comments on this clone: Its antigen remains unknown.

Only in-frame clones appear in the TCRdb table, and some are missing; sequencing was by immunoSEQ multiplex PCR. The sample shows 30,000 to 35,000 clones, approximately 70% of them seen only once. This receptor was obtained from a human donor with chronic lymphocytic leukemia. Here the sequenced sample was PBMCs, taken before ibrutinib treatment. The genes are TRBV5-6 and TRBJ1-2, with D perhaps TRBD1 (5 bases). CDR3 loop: CASSYWGTTNYGYTF. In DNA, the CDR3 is TGTGCCAGCAGCTATTGGGGGACCACTAACTATGGCTACACCTTC.